Listed below are T cell receptor beta chains from one sample, sequenced in a study of blood T cell repertoires in COVID-19. Sequencing was performed with immunoSEQ multiplex PCR; in TCRdb, only in-frame clones are kept and a portion is missing. The data hold 210,000 or so clones, with approximately 78% observed a single time. Sequenced sample: peripheral blood. The source of these receptors is an elderly woman with acute or convalescent COVID-19. Each CDR3 is given with its conserved first and last residue. D genes are given only for firm matches. Clone size is shown for a subset of rows, as once, few, many or a class of expanded clone.

j_call d_call v_call clone_size cdr3_aa cdr3_nt
TRBJ1-5 NA TRBV7-2 NA CASSWTDGVGQPQHF TGTGCCAGCAGCTGGACAGACGGAGTGGGTCAGCCCCAGCATTTT
TRBJ1-2 NA TRBV19 NA CASNSIYRTAYGYTF TGTGCCAGTAATAGCATATATAGGACAGCCTATGGCTACACCTTC
TRBJ1-5 NA TRBV6-5 NA CASSYSQASNQPQHF TGTGCCAGCAGTTACTCACAGGCTAGCAATCAGCCCCAGCATTTT
TRBJ1-1 TRBD1 TRBV27 NA CASRGTDQAFF TGTGCCAGCAGAGGGACAGATCAAGCTTTCTTT
TRBJ2-1 TRBD2 TRBV3-1/TRBV3-2 NA CASSPGLAGGYEQFF TGTGCCAGCAGCCCGGGACTAGCGGGGGGCTATGAGCAGTTCTTC
TRBJ2-3 TRBD2 TRBV30 NA CAWSLAGGTDTQYF TGTGCCTGGAGTCTAGCGGGGGGGACAGATACGCAGTATTTT
TRBJ1-2 NA TRBV24-1 NA CATSERWNYGYTF TGTGCCACCAGTGAGAGGTGGAACTATGGCTACACCTTC
TRBJ1-2 NA TRBV12-5 NA CASGSLVSVYGYTF TGTGCTAGTGGTTCCCTAGTAAGCGTCTATGGCTACACCTTC
TRBJ2-2 TRBD1 TRBV6-5 NA CASSRQGSTGELFF TGTGCCAGCAGTAGACAGGGAAGTACCGGGGAGCTGTTTTTT
TRBJ2-3 TRBD2 TRBV6-5 NA CATGGAGGPDTQYF TGTGCCACGGGGGGAGCGGGAGGCCCAGATACGCAGTATTTT
TRBJ1-1 NA TRBV6-5 NA CASSYSRMANTEAFF TGTGCCAGCAGTTACTCGCGGATGGCGAACACTGAAGCTTTCTTT
TRBJ2-5 TRBD2 TRBV19 once CASSSAGGPVETQYF TGTGCCAGTAGTTCAGCGGGAGGGCCGGTAGAGACCCAGTACTTC
TRBJ2-7 TRBD2 TRBV14 NA CASSPTRGGVGEQYF TGTGCCAGCAGCCCAACCCGGGGGGGGGTTGGCGAGCAGTACTTC
TRBJ2-1 TRBD2 TRBV10-3 NA CAIKSSGPYNEQFF TGTGCCATCAAGTCTAGCGGTCCCTACAATGAGCAGTTCTTC
TRBJ1-5 TRBD1 TRBV28 NA CASSEQGWNQPQHF TGTGCCAGCAGTGAACAGGGGTGGAATCAGCCCCAGCATTTT
TRBJ2-5 TRBD1 TRBV7-2 NA CASSPYGTGFQETQYF TGTGCCAGCAGCCCCTATGGGACAGGTTTCCAAGAGACCCAGTACTTC
TRBJ1-2 TRBD1 TRBV6-5 once CASSPNRGDYGYTF TGTGCCAGCAGTCCCAACAGGGGAGACTATGGCTACACCTTC
TRBJ2-1 TRBD2 TRBV4-3 NA CASSQVTGGGAGSYNEQFF TGCGCCAGCAGCCAAGTAACGGGCGGGGGGGCCGGCTCCTACAATGAGCAGTTCTTC
TRBJ2-7 TRBD2 TRBV7-9 once CASSLDGGTSYEQYF TGTGCCAGCAGCTTAGACGGGGGGACCTCCTACGAGCAGTACTTC
TRBJ2-5 TRBD1 TRBV11-3 NA CASSTRTGTQETQYF TGTGCCAGCAGCACCCGGACAGGAACGCAAGAGACCCAGTACTTC
TRBJ1-1 NA TRBV5-8 few CASSFRLRDTEAFF TGTGCCAGCAGCTTCAGGCTTCGCGACACTGAAGCTTTCTTT
TRBJ2-1 NA TRBV18 NA CASSPSGTSGRNEQFF TGTGCCAGCTCACCTTCCGGCACCTCAGGGCGCAATGAGCAGTTCTTC
TRBJ2-3 NA TRBV4-3 NA CASSQDPTLSTDTQYF TGCGCCAGCAGCCAAGACCCTACCCTCAGCACAGATACGCAGTATTTT
TRBJ2-7 NA TRBV6-5 once CASTLGPGSSYEQYF TGTGCCAGCACCCTTGGACCGGGAAGCTCCTACGAGCAGTACTTC
TRBJ2-7 NA TRBV2 few CASSDGAPTGQYF TGTGCCAGCAGTGATGGTGCCCCTACAGGGCAGTACTTC
TRBJ2-1 TRBD2 TRBV29-1 NA CSVRPSGAGEQFF TGCAGCGTTCGACCTAGCGGGGCGGGTGAGCAGTTCTTC
TRBJ1-1 NA TRBV19 NA CASMRDQNTEAFF TGTGCCAGTATGAGGGATCAGAACACTGAAGCTTTCTTT
TRBJ2-7 TRBD2 TRBV10-3 once CATCPSGGYEQYF TGTGCCACCTGCCCTAGCGGCGGATACGAGCAGTACTTC
TRBJ1-6 NA TRBV7-3 once CASSSTGTKDSPLHF TGTGCCAGCAGCTCAACCGGGACTAAGGATTCACCCCTCCACTTT
TRBJ2-7 TRBD1 TRBV18 NA CASSPTGQGTYEQYF TGTGCCAGCTCACCAACCGGACAGGGAACCTACGAGCAGTACTTC
TRBJ1-1 NA TRBV5-1 NA CASSAEGPYEAFF TGCGCCAGCAGCGCGGAGGGTCCCTACGAAGCTTTCTTT
TRBJ1-2 NA TRBV6-5 NA CASYETGNYGYTF TGTGCCAGCTACGAGACAGGCAACTATGGCTACACCTTC
TRBJ1-5 NA TRBV30 NA CAWSSGGAQPQHF TGTGCCTGGAGCTCTGGGGGGGCTCAGCCCCAGCATTTT
TRBJ1-5 NA TRBV28 NA CASSLGGSLSNQPQHF TGTGCCAGCAGTTTGGGGGGAAGTTTGAGCAATCAGCCCCAGCATTTT
TRBJ2-1 NA TRBV5-1 NA CASSLGTSVVDEQFF TGCGCCAGCAGCCTCGGGACATCGGTGGTAGATGAGCAGTTCTTC
TRBJ1-1 NA TRBV29-1 NA CSVTRNTEAFF TGCAGCGTTACGAGGAACACTGAAGCTTTCTTT
TRBJ2-5 TRBD2 TRBV7-3 many CASTLRLGPSGGEETQYF TGTGCCAGCACCCTTAGGTTAGGCCCTAGCGGGGGGGAAGAGACCCAGTACTTC
TRBJ1-6 NA TRBV5-1 NA CASSLTGPPLHF TGCGCCAGCAGCTTGACAGGTCCACCCCTCCACTTT
TRBJ2-1 NA TRBV7-2 once CASSLEALGARSLNEQFF TGTGCCAGCAGCTTGGAGGCCTTGGGCGCCCGTAGTCTGAATGAGCAGTTCTTC